This TCR beta chain was profiled in a study of cytomegalovirus exposure and HLA in healthy donors (dated by TCRdb to about 2017). Some background on the complete study: In an earlier analysis of approximately 640 of the donors, 276 Gb of sequence data and 120 million or so unique TCR beta sequences from about 190 million T cells were reported. About 280 gigabases of sequencing data and tens of millions of unique TCR sequences were included in an early release covering under 650 HLA-typed donors. Of the approximately 400 genotyped donors, approximately 83% fell in the genetic ancestry cluster associated with self-reported Caucasian donors. The aim of the study was to test whether cataloging public T cell receptors could identify signatures of past pathogen exposure. The study used immunosequencing to profile the T cell repertoires of around 600 subjects and linked those repertoires to cytomegalovirus serostatus. In addition to the first cohort of around 670 subjects, a separate validation cohort of some 120 different subjects was used. High-throughput TCR immunosequencing, statistical association of individual TCRs with disease status, and machine learning were combined to predict cytomegalovirus infection status. A later analysis re-analyzed previously published TCR beta repertoires from 666 donors and added high-resolution HLA genotyping to study TCR occurrence patterns. Rather than drawing on any new phenotypic data, the later analysis identified candidate immune exposures from TCR beta sequences and the way those sequences occurred across donors. An earlier analysis of 500 to 750 of the donors applied high-throughput TCR beta sequencing to assess whether each TCR beta V gene segment acted as functional or pseudogenic. Donor age, sex, ethnicity and CMV serostatus were compiled alongside the repertoire data. In a later genetic analysis, genome-wide SNP genotypes for about three fifths of the 666 donors were used, and that subset was treated as a discovery cohort. All discovery cohort repertoires had been generated using a single sequencing platform. HLA typing included class I and class II loci at four-digit resolution. Typing coverage differed by locus: A, B, C, DRB1 and DQB1 were typed in about 620-640 donors, DQA1 in 500 to 550, DPA1 in around 580, and DPB1 in 400 to 480. Four or five DR-DQ haplotypes were treated as single units for association and clustering because of strong linkage in the cohort. On average, around 240,000 unique TCR beta nucleotide sequences were sequenced per donor among 398 genotyped donors of the cohort, with roughly 19% of those sequences being non-productive.

Beyond this particular receptor, the publication reports: The cohort was sequenced for TCR beta chains only, and without alpha or paired-chain data the features that could be detected were limited. Some IMGT-functional V segments, including TRBV6-2 and TRBV6-3, could not be told apart with the 87-base-pair reads, so those segments were excluded. When HLA alleles, especially DR and DQ, strongly co-occurred, TCR associations were difficult to assign to individual alleles. A later analysis associated 16,951 TCR beta sequences with specific HLA alleles at a false discovery rate of 0.05. CMV serostatus was the only immune exposure information available for the cohort. In vitro tests confirmed that a few of the cytomegalovirus-associated TCR beta chains recognize cytomegalovirus antigens. In a later analysis, several top co-occurrence clusters were reported to appear linked to parvovirus B19, influenza, CMV and Epstein-Barr virus. A further reported finding was that TCR beta sequences accurately predicted the HLA-A and HLA-B alleles for most subjects in the first cohort. In a later analysis, HLA-associated TCR beta chains showed more clonal expansion and lower generation probabilities than non-associated chains that were equally common. The authors suggested that the approach could potentially be extended to other disease states and immunological phenotypes. A later analysis found that TCR association rates varied across HLA loci, with DRB1 alleles showing the most associated TCRs and HLA-C alleles the fewest. Correlated functional status among segregating V segments might be attributable to linkage disequilibrium, but an unknown experimental factor could not be ruled out. Because counts were too low, roughly 16 rarely observed V segments, including chromosome 9 orphons, were left out of the earlier analysis of approximately 580 of the donors. In a later genetic analysis, a missense DCLRE1C variant was associated with V-gene and J-gene trimming of TCR beta chains, and the association was replicated in an independent cohort. Most TCR sequences were seen in very few donors, while some public TCRs were found in many individuals. According to a later analysis, most CMV-associated TCR beta chains appeared to be HLA-restricted, and the HLA associations seemed to be driven largely by CMV exposure. In a later genetic analysis, fewer N-insertions in productive TCRs were reported among donors in an Asian-associated ancestry cluster than the roughly 670-donor mean. A cluster of highly shared sequence variants was judged likely to represent a technical artifact of the sequencing pipeline. Presence/absence analyses assumed roughly uniform sequencing depth across donors, an assumption that may not hold. In an earlier analysis of about 540 of the donors, most TCR beta V segments were observed in productive rearrangements about 87% or about 30% of the time, broadly matching IMGT annotations. The classifier was reported to diagnose cytomegalovirus status with high specificity and sensitivity in both the original and validation cohorts. The study listed approximately 150 TCR beta chains as associated with cytomegalovirus. Because HLA typing was missing for some donors at each locus, association tests included only the typed subset.

The library was produced with the immunoSEQ multiplex PCR assay. A mixture of 60 forward primers for TCR Vbeta segments and 13 reverse primers for TCR Jbeta segments was used in the multiplex PCR. The CDR3 region of rearranged TCR beta genes was amplified from genomic DNA with a multiplex PCR assay. On the Illumina HiSeq System, the amplified TCR beta libraries were sequenced as 87-base-pair reads. On the authors' methods: In a later analysis, tens of millions of unique TCR beta chains were counted across the 500 to 700 repertoires, and roughly 9.9 million of these chains were shared by at least two donors. To remove PCR and sequencing errors, raw reads were error-corrected and collapsed into unique sequences using a nearest-neighbor algorithm that merged closely related sequences. To assign V, D and J gene segments, CDR3 sequences were aligned to IMGT reference sequences. Each retained sequence needed at least a six-nucleotide match to both a V gene segment and a J gene segment. A rearrangement was called productive if the CDR3 had no stop codons and remained in frame with V and J, and every other rearrangement was called non-productive. CDR3 was defined by IMGT convention, running from the second conserved V-encoded cysteine to the conserved J-encoded phenylalanine. In an earlier analysis of 587 of the donors, sequences lacking an unambiguous match to a single V gene segment were excluded. In an earlier analysis of roughly 600 of the donors, a V segment was called functional when productive rearrangements were above 56.7%, and segregating when the standard deviation between donors exceeded 5%. A statistical classification framework was built for diagnosing cytomegalovirus status from the catalog of TCR beta chain sequences. V and J gene assignment, in a later analysis, came from comparing TCR nucleotide sequences with IMGT/GENE-DB human TR gene sequences. In a later analysis, CDR3 sequences and most-parsimonious VDJ recombination scenarios were assigned using the TCRdist pipeline. In a later analysis, each TCR beta chain was defined by its CDR3 amino acid sequence together with its V-gene family, and reads lacking a unique V-gene family were excluded. As a way to deal with suspected cross-contamination and a sequencing artifact, a later analysis dropped nearly 600 nucleotide sequences that were highly shared and had low generation probability. In a later analysis, a clonal expansion index for each public chain was calculated from normalized within-repertoire ranks of inferred template counts. A later analysis computed generation probabilities with a VDJ recombination model fitted to out-of-frame rearrangements, and checked the results against IGoR. In a later analysis, hypergeometric tests were used to score TCR-TCR, TCR-HLA and TCR-CMV co-occurrence, with a repertoire-size bias correction applied to TCR pairs. False discovery rates were estimated in a later analysis by permuting HLA or CMV assignments 20 times. A later analysis grouped co-occurring TCRs with DBSCAN, adding TCRdist sequence similarity when clustering within HLA-allele-positive subsets. Co-occurrence clustering excluded repertoires with fewer than 30,000 or more than 120,000 public chains, plus five with anomalous nucleotide sharing. TCRdb limited this immuneACCESS table to in-frame rearrangements with V and J called. A share of clones is missing; checked studies link under half to unresolved V genes, and the rest is unexplained. V and J calls and clone size are as listed in that table; D and trimming were resolved from the DNA. This sample lists hundreds of thousands of clones; more than 75% were detected once. Approximately 5.7% of the sample lies in the top ten.

In total, 630 or so healthy bone marrow donors made up the cohort. All cohort members were sampled while nominally healthy, although unrecorded immune exposures were likely present. The donor was CMV seropositive and was included in the group of some 290 seropositive cohort members. A peripheral blood sample was collected from each donor, and TCR beta sequencing was performed on peripheral blood mononuclear cells. Genomic DNA was extracted from the blood cell samples with the Qiagen DNeasy Blood Extraction Kit. A note on this clone: This receptor's antigen is unknown. No much larger clone exists at a distance of one base, and base qualities are not known.

V trim: 0 bases; J trim: 3 bases; unmatched bases: 7. Reading the germline V gene (reference sequence) gives CDR1 GTSNPN and CDR2 SVGIG. Measured from the cysteine to the phenylalanine, the CDR3 is 17 residues long. Only the CDR3 DNA is retained, 51 bases long and in frame from the first base. The chain links TRBV30 with TRBJ2-2; TRBD2 agrees with 10 junctional bases. The sample consisted of PBMCs. This TCR was sampled from a man between 40 and 49 years old in good health and CMV-seropositive. CDR3 protein: CAWSVAASGRYTGELFF. The bases read TGTGCCTGGAGTGTAGCGGCTAGCGGGAGATACACCGGGGAGCTGTTTTTT.